This TCR beta chain was recovered during a study of cytomegalovirus exposure and HLA in healthy donors. The table came from immunoSEQ multiplex PCR; TCRdb's copy has only in-frame clones and leaves some out. The table lists 150,000 to 200,000 clones, approximately 86% of them singletons. This TCR came from a woman between 18 and 30 years old in good health and CMV-seronegative. Sequencing was carried out using PBMCs.

CDR3 amino acids: CASSQGAVNTEAFF. CDR3 DNA: TGCGCCAGCAGCCAAGGTGCGGTGAACACTGAAGCTTTCTTT. The gene calls are TRBV4-1 and TRBJ1-1; no firm D call. Germline values: CDR1 MGHRA, CDR2 YSYEKL. The CDR3 length is 14 residues. V lost 1 base to trimming and J lost 0 bases, with 6 bases between them.